This T cell receptor beta chain was profiled in a study of T cell repertoires in cytomegalovirus infection. Study summary: An indication of both CMV infection and matching HLA type came from public TCR beta signatures.

CDR1 and CDR2 from the germline V gene are KGHSH and LQKENI. Trimming pared 3 bases from V and 5 bases from J, leaving 8 bases between. The CDR3 has 13 amino acids. A remark on this clonotype: Its target is unknown.

TCRdb recomputed calls from the reads with MiXCR, one row per CDR3 protein. The sample has hundreds of thousands of distinct CDR3 sequences, about 33% seen once. The source of this sequence is a human donor in good health (CMV status not recorded). Some clones in this sample may be carry-over from other donors' samples. The J gene is TRBJ2-1, the V gene TRBV18; the D is unclear. The starting material was cultured PBMCs, obtained from culture after CMV antigen stimulation. In nucleotides, the CDR3 is TGTGCCAGCTCACCTGCAGTAGACAATGAGCAGTTCTTC. This gives the protein CASSPAVDNEQFF. The full variable domain, rest sourced from reference TRBV18 and TRBJ2-1, is NAGVMQNPRHLVRRRGQEARLRCSPMKGHSHVYWYRQLPEEGLKFMVYLQKENIIDESGMPKERFSAEFPKEGPSILRIQQVVRGDSAAYFCASSPAVDNEQFFGPGTRLTVL.